This TCR beta chain was sequenced in a study of tumor T cells in aggressive B-cell lymphoma. TCRdb's copy holds only in-frame clones and misses some; the assay was immunoSEQ multiplex PCR. The sample includes some 10,000 clones, around 91% seen only once; the top ten take about 2.2%. The germline V gene has CDR1 MNHEY and CDR2 SVGAGI. V was cut by 6 bases and J by 5 bases, with 18 bases left in between. This CDR3 is built from 15 residues. Worth noting for this clone: Additional DNA sequences in this sample encode the identical CDR3.

The sequenced sample was tumor tissue. The clonotype comes from an adult with diffuse large B cell lymphoma. The genes are TRBV6-5 and TRBJ2-3; D is perhaps TRBD2 (6 bases). CDR3 in DNA: TGTGCCAGCAGCGTATCAGCAGGAGGGCTAGATACGCAGTATTTT. This gives the protein CASSVSAGGLDTQYF.